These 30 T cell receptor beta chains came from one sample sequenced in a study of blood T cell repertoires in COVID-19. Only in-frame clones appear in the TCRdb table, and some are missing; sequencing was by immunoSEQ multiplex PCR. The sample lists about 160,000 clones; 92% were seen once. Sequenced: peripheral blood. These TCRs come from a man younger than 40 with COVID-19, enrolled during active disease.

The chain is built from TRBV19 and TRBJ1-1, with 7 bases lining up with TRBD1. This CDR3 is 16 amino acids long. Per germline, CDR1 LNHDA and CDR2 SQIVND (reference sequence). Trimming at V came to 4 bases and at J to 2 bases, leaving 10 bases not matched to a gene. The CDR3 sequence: CASSTQQGWRNTEAFF. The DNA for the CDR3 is TGTGCCAGTAGTACTCAACAGGGGTGGAGAAACACTGAAGCTTTCTTT.

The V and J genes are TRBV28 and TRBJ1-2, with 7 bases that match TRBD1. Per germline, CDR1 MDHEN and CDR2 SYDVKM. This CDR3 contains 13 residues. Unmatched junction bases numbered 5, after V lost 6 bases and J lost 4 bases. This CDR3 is CASRTGTAYGYTF. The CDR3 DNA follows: TGTGCCAGCAGAACCGGGACAGCCTATGGCTACACCTTC.

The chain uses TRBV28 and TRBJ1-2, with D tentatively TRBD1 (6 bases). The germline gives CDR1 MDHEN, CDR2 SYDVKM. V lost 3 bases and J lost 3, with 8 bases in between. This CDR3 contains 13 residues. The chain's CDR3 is CASSLRGYYGYTF. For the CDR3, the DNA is TGTGCCAGCAGTTTGAGGGGGTACTATGGCTACACCTTC.

The CDR3 coding sequence is TGTGCCAGCAGTGAAGATCTCCGCACCTATAGCAATCAGCCCCAGCATTTT. Translated: CASSEDLRTYSNQPQHF. The chain has TRBV6-1 and TRBJ1-5; D call uncertain. There are 17 residues in the CDR3. V was clipped by 1 base and J by 0 bases, with 13 bases between them. The germline CDR1 and CDR2 sequences are MNHNS and SASEGT.

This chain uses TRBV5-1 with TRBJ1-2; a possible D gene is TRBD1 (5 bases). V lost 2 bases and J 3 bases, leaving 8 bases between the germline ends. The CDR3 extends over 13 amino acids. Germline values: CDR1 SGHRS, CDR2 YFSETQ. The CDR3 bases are TGCGCCAGCAGCTTCCTAGGGGACTATGGCTACACCTTC. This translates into CASSFLGDYGYTF.

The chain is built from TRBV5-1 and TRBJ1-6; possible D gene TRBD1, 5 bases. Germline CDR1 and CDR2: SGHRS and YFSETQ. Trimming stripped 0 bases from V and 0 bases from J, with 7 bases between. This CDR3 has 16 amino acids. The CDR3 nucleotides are TGCGCCAGCAGCTTGGAGGGGTTCTCCTATAATTCACCCCTCCACTTT. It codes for CASSLEGFSYNSPLHF. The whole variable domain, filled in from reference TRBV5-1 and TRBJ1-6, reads KAGVTQTPRYLIKTRGQQVTLSCSPISGHRSVSWYQQTPGQGLQFLFEYFSETQRNKGNFPGRFSGRQFSNSRSEMNVSTLELGDSALYLCASSLEGFSYNSPLHFGNGTRLTVT.

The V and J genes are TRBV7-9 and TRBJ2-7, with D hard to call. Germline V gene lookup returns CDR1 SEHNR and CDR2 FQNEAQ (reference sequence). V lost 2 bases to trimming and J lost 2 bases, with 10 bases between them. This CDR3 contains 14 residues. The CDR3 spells CASSLKSTTYEQYF. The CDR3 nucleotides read TGTGCCAGCAGCTTAAAATCAACTACCTACGAGCAGTACTTC.

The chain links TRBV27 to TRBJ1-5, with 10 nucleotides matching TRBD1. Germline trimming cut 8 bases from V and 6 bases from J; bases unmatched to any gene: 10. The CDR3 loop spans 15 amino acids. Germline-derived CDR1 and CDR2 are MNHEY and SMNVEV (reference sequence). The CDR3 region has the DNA TGTGCCAGCGGAGCTGGGACAGGGGTAAGTCAGCCCCAGCATTTT. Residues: CASGAGTGVSQPQHF.

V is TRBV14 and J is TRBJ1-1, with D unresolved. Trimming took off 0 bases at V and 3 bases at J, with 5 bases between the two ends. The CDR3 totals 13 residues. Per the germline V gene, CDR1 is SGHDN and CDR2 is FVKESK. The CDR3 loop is CASSQEAYTEAFF. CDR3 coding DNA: TGTGCCAGCAGCCAAGAGGCTTACACTGAAGCTTTCTTT.

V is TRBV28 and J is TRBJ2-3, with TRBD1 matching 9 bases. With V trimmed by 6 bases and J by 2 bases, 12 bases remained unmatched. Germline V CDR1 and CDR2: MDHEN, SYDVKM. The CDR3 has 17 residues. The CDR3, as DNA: TGTGCCAGCAGCCTACATATACGGACAGGGGACACAGATACGCAGTATTTT. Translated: CASSLHIRTGDTDTQYF.

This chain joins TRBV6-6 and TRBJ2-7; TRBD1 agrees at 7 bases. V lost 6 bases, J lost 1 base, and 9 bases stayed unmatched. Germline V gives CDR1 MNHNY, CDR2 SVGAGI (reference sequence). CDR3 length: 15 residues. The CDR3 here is CASRGEQGSSYEQYF. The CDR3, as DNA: TGTGCCAGCAGGGGGGAACAGGGGTCTTCCTACGAGCAGTACTTC.

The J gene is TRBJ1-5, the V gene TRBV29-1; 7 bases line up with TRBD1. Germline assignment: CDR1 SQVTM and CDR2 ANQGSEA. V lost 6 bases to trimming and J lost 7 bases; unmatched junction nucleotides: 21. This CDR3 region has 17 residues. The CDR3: CSVKVRDRDSGLQPQHF. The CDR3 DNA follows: TGCAGCGTCAAAGTACGGGACCGGGACAGTGGTTTACAGCCCCAGCATTTT.

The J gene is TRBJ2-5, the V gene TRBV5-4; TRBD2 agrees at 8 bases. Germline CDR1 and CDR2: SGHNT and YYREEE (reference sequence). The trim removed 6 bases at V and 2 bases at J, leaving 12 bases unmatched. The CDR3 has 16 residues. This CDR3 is CASIIRGGSGQETQYF. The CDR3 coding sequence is TGTGCCAGCATCATCCGGGGGGGCAGCGGGCAAGAGACCCAGTACTTC.

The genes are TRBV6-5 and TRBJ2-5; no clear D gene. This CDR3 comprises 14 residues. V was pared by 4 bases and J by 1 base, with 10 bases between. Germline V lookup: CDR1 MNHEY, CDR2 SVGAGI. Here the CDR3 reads CASSLSLSQETQYF. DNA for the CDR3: TGTGCCAGCAGTTTAAGCCTGTCCCAAGAGACCCAGTACTTC.

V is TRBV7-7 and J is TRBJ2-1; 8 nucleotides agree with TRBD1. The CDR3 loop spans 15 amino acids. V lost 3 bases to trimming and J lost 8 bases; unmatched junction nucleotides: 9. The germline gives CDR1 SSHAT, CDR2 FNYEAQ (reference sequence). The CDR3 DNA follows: TGTGCCAGCAGCTTTTGGGGCGGGACAGGTGATGAGCAGTTCTTC. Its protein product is CASSFWGGTGDEQFF.

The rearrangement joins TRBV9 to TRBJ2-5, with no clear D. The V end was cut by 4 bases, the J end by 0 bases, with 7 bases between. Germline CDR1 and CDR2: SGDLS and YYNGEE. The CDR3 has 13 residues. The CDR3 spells CASSIRDQETQYF. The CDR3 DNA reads TGTGCCAGCAGCATCCGGGACCAAGAGACCCAGTACTTC.

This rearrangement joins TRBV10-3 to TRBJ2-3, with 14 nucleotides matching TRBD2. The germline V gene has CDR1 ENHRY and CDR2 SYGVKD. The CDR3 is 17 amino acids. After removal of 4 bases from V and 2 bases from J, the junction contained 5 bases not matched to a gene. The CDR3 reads CAISGGTSGGLTDTQYF. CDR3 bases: TGTGCCATCAGTGGAGGGACTAGCGGGGGCCTCACAGATACGCAGTATTTT.

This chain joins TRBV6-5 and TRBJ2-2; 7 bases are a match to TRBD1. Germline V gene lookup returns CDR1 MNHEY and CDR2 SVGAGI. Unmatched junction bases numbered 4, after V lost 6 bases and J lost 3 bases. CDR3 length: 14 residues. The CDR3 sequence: CASSWGQYTGELFF. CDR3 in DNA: TGTGCCAGCAGCTGGGGACAGTACACCGGGGAGCTGTTTTTT.

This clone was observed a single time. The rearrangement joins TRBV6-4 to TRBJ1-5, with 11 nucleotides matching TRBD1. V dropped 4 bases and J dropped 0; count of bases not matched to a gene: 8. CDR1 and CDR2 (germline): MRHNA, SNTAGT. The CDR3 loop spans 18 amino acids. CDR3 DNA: TGTGCCAGCAGTGGGACAGGGGGCACATCCTATAGCAATCAGCCCCAGCATTTT. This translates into CASSGTGGTSYSNQPQHF.

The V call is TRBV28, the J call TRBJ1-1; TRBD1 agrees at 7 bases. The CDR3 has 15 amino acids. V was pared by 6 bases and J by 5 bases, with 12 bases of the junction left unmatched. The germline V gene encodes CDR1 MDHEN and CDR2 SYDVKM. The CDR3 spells CASSQAKGARTEAFF. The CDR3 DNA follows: TGTGCCAGCAGCCAGGCCAAGGGGGCTCGTACTGAAGCTTTCTTT.

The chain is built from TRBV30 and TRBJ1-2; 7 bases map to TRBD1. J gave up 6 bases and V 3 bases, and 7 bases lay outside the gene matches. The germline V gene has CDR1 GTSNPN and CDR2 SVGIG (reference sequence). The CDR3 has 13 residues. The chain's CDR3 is CAWSRGKLDGYTF. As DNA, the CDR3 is TGTGCCTGGAGCAGGGGGAAGTTGGATGGCTACACCTTC.

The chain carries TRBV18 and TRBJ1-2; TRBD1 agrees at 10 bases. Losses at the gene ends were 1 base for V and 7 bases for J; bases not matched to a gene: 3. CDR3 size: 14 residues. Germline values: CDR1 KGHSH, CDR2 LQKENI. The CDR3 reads CASSPLRDRGGYTF. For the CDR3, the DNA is TGTGCCAGCTCACCACTCCGGGACAGGGGTGGCTACACCTTC.

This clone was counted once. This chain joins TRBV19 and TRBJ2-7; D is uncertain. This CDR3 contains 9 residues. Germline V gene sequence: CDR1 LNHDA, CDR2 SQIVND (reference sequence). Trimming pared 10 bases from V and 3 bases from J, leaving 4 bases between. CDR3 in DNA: TGTGCCACTAACTACGAGCAGTACTTC. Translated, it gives CATNYEQYF. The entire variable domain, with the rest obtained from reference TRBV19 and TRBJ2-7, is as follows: DGGITQSPKYLFRKEGQNVTLSCEQNLNHDAMYWYRQDPGQGLRLIYYSQIVNDFQKGDIAEGYSVSREKKESFPLTVTSAQKNPTAFYLCATNYEQYFGPGTRLTVT.

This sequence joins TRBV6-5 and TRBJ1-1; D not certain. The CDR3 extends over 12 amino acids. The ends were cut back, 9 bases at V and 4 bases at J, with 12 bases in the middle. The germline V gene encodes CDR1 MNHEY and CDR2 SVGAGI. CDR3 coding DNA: TGTGCCAGTGACGGGGATTCCACTGAAGCTTTCTTT. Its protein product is CASDGDSTEAFF.

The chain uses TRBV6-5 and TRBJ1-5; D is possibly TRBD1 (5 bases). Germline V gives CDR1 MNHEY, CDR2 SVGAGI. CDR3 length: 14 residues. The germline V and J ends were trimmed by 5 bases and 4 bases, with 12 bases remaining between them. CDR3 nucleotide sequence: TGTGCCAGCAGTACTGACAGACAAAATCAGCCCCAGCATTTT. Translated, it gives CASSTDRQNQPQHF.

Written as DNA, the CDR3 is TGTGCCAGCAGCCCAACCTCAAGCTTCTCTGGAAACACCATATATTTT. It yields the protein CASSPTSSFSGNTIYF. The chain has TRBV5-6 and TRBJ1-3; D is unclear. CDR1 is SGHDT and CDR2 is YYEEEE in the germline V gene. This CDR3 spans 16 amino acids. V lost 4 bases and J 0 bases, leaving 14 bases between the germline ends.

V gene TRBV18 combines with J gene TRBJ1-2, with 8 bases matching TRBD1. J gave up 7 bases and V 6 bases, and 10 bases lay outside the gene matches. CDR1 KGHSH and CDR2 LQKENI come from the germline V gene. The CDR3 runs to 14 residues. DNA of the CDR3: TGTGCCAGCTCCCGCGCAGGGGGCCTAAGTGGCTACACCTTC. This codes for CASSRAGGLSGYTF.

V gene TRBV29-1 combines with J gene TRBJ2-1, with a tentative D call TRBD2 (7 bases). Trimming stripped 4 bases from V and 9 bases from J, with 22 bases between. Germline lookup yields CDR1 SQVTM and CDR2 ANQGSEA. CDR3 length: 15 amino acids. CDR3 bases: TGCAGCGTTGTGCCCGGGGGGCAGCCCATTAGTGAGCAGTTCTTC. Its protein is CSVVPGGQPISEQFF.

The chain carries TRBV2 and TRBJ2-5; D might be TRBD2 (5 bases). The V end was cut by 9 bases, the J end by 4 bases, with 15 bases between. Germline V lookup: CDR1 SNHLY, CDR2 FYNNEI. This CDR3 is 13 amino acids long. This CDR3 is CASLLVEPETQYF. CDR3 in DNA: TGTGCCAGTTTACTAGTGGAGCCAGAGACCCAGTACTTC.

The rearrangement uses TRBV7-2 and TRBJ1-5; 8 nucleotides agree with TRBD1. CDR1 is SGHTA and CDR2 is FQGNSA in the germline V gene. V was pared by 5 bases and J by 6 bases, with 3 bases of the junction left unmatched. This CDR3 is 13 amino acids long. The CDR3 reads CASSRQGSQPQHF. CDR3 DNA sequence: TGTGCCAGCAGCCGACAGGGGTCTCAGCCCCAGCATTTT.